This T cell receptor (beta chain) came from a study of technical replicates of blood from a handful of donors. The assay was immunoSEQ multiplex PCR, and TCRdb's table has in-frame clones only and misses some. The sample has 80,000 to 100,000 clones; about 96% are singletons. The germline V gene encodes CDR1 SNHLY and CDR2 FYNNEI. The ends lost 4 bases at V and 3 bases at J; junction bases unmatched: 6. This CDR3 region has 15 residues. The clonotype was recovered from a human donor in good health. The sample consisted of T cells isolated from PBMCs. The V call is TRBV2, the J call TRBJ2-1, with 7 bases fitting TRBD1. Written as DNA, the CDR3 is TGTGCCAGCAGTGTAAGGGACAGAGACTACAATGAGCAGTTCTTC. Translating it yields CASSVRDRDYNEQFF.